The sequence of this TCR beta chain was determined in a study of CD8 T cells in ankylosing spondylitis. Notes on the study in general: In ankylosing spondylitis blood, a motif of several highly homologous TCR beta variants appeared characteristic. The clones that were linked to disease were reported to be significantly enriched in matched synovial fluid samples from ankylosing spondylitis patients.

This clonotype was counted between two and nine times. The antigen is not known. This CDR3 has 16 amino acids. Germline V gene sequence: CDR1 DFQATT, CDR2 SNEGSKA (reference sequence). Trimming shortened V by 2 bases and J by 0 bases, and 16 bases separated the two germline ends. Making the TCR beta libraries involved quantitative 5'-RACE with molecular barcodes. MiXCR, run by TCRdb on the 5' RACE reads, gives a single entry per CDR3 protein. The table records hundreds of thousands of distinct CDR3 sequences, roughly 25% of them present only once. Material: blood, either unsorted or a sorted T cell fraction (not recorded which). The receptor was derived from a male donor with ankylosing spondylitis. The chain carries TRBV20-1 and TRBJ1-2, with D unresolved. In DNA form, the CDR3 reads TGCAGTGCTAGATCAGCGCAAGCACTTCCTAACTATGGCTACACCTTC. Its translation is CSARSAQALPNYGYTF.